Shown below are 22 T cell receptor beta chains from a single sample sequenced in a study of response to subunit inactivated influenza vaccine. TCRdb reanalysed the RT-PCR reads using MiXCR and keeps one entry per CDR3 protein. This sample yields 450,000 to 700,000 distinct CDR3 sequences, of which approximately 15% are seen a single time; approximately 12% belongs to the top ten. The sequencing used PBMCs from blood, collected 12 days after vaccination. These receptors were obtained from a man aged 45 to 65 who received an inactivated influenza vaccine.

This clonotype has more than one count but fewer than ten. The genes are TRBV7-8 and TRBJ2-7, with D perhaps TRBD2 (6 bases). Germline loops: CDR1 SGHVS, CDR2 FQNEAQ. The CDR3 totals 14 residues. With 3 bases removed from V and 7 bases from J, the gap between germline ends came to 16 bases. This CDR3 reads CASSFTSTGVEQYF. The CDR3 DNA sequence: TGTGCCAGCAGCTTCACTTCGACGGGGGTGGAGCAGTACTTC.

This clonotype was seen more than once but under ten times. The genes are TRBV7-9 and TRBJ1-1; D is ambiguous. V dropped 4 bases and J dropped 3 bases, with 15 bases sitting between them. Germline CDR1 SEHNR, CDR2 FQNEAQ (reference sequence). The length of the CDR3 is 15 residues. CDR3 residues: CASSSRVGRHTEAFF. CDR3 in DNA: TGTGCCAGCAGCTCAAGGGTAGGGCGCCACACTGAAGCTTTCTTT.

This clonotype has a count of ten or more. The chain is built from TRBV5-1 and TRBJ2-3; 7 bases fit TRBD2. Per the germline V gene, CDR1 is SGHRS and CDR2 is YFSETQ. The CDR3 covers 15 residues. With 5 bases clipped from V and 3 bases from J, the junction kept 9 bases outside the gene matches. The CDR3 sequence is CASSPSGGSTDTQYF. CDR3 nucleotides: TGCGCCAGCAGTCCGTCAGGCGGGAGTACAGATACGCAGTATTTT.

J is TRBJ1-1 and V is TRBV5-1; D is unresolved. The CDR3 has 15 residues. CDR1 SGHRS and CDR2 YFSETQ come from the germline V gene. Deletions cut 5 bases from V and 1 base from J, with 15 bases between. In DNA, the CDR3 is TGCGCCAGCAGTTCTGGGTGGAAAGAGAACACTGAAGCTTTCTTT. Translation gives CASSSGWKENTEAFF.

The rearrangement links TRBV29-1 to TRBJ2-1; D may be TRBD2 (6 bases). V shed 6 bases and J shed 7 bases, with 22 bases lying between them. The CDR3 loop spans 15 amino acids. Germline CDR1 and CDR2: SQVTM and ANQGSEA. In nucleotides, the CDR3 is TGCAGCGTCCGCTCCAGGGACTCCTCACGGAATGAGCAGTTCTTC. Translation gives CSVRSRDSSRNEQFF.

This clonotype was observed once. V usage is TRBV6-2 or TRBV6-3 and J usage is TRBJ2-2, with TRBD1 matching over 9 bases. The CDR3 totals 16 residues. The V gene end was trimmed by 6 bases and the J gene end by 0 bases; junction bases not matched to a gene: 5. The germline V gene has CDR1 MNHEY and CDR2 SVGEGT. This CDR3 reads CASSIRTGANTGELFF. CDR3 DNA sequence: TGTGCCAGCAGCATCCGGACAGGGGCGAACACCGGGGAGCTGTTTTTT.

This clonotype showed up just a few times. V and J are TRBV7-9 and TRBJ2-3, with no clear D. The CDR3 runs 12 residues. Looked up from germline, CDR1 is SEHNR and CDR2 is FQNEAQ (reference sequence). Trimming shortened V by 5 bases and J by 4 bases, and 7 bases separated the two germline ends. CDR3 loop: CASSPLPDTQYF. CDR3 in DNA: TGTGCCAGCAGCCCGCTCCCAGATACGCAGTATTTT.

The rearrangement joins TRBV5-1 to TRBJ1-1; no clear D gene. CDR3 length equals 18 residues. Germline V gene lookup returns CDR1 SGHRS and CDR2 YFSETQ. V was shortened by 0 bases and J by 1 base, with 19 bases between the two germline ends. The CDR3 loop is CASSLGVGVLPQNTEAFF. The CDR3 bases are TGCGCCAGCAGCTTGGGGGTTGGGGTCTTGCCCCAGAACACTGAAGCTTTCTTT.

The chain employs TRBV4-2 and TRBJ2-5; tentatively, D is TRBD1 (5 bases). Germline V lookup: CDR1 LGHNA, CDR2 YNFKEQ. Trimming cost V 0 bases and J 4 bases, with 15 bases left between them. This CDR3 comprises 16 residues. As DNA, the CDR3 is TGTGCCAGCAGCCAAGATTTGCAGGGATCATTAGAGACCCAGTACTTC. Amino acids: CASSQDLQGSLETQYF.

This clonotype was found a few times. The chain recombines TRBV20-1 with TRBJ2-1, with 15 bases identical to TRBD2. CDR3 length equals 17 residues. V lost 3 bases, J lost 6 bases, and 9 bases stayed unmatched. Germline V gene data show CDR1 as DFQATT and CDR2 as SNEGSKA (reference sequence). CDR3 in amino acids: CSASFWTSGRAANEQFF. The DNA of the CDR3 is TGCAGTGCTAGTTTCTGGACTAGCGGGAGGGCCGCCAATGAGCAGTTCTTC.

V gene TRBV29-1 combines with J gene TRBJ2-3; tentative D call: TRBD2 (5 bases). V was trimmed by 7 bases and J by 3 bases, leaving 8 bases between them. There are 11 residues in the CDR3. Looked up from germline, CDR1 is SQVTM and CDR2 is ANQGSEA. The chain's CDR3 is CSGLSTDTQYF. The DNA of the CDR3 is TGCAGCGGACTATCAACAGATACGCAGTATTTT.

This clonotype came up a few times. The chain couples TRBV28 to TRBJ2-7; possible D gene TRBD2, 5 bases. Germline assignment: CDR1 MDHEN and CDR2 SYDVKM. This CDR3 has 13 residues. V was shortened by 5 bases and J by 8 bases, with 16 bases between the two germline ends. CDR3 sequence: CASSLSGRSQQYF. The CDR3 region has the DNA TGTGCCAGCAGTCTGAGCGGCAGGTCACAGCAGTACTTC. The whole variable domain, remainder taken from reference TRBV28 and TRBJ2-7, is DVKVTQSSRYLVKRTGEKVFLECVQDMDHENMFWYRQDPGLGLRLIYFSYDVKMKEKGDIPEGYSVSREKKERFSLILESASTNQTSMYLCASSLSGRSQQYFGPGTRLTVT.

A few counts support this clonotype. This chain connects TRBV27 to TRBJ2-2; D remains ambiguous. Germline-derived CDR1 and CDR2 are MNHEY and SMNVEV (reference sequence). Trimming cost V 6 bases and J 6 bases, with 5 bases left between them. This CDR3 has 11 amino acids. The chain's CDR3 is CASRRSGELFF. For the CDR3, the DNA is TGTGCCAGCAGAAGGTCCGGGGAGCTGTTTTTT.

The CDR3 protein is CASSLQLANAGELFF. In nucleotides, the CDR3 is TGTGCCAGCAGCTTACAGCTAGCAAATGCAGGGGAGCTGTTTTTT. The chain is built from TRBV7-3 and TRBJ2-2; tentatively, D is TRBD2 (5 bases). V lost 2 bases and J 8 bases, leaving 15 bases between the germline ends. The CDR3 consists of 15 residues. CDR1 SGHTA and CDR2 FQGTGA come from the germline V gene.

The chain links TRBV5-1 to TRBJ2-7, with D perhaps matching TRBD2 (5 bases). Germline CDR1 and CDR2: SGHRS and YFSETQ. This CDR3 has 13 amino acids. Trimming cost V 2 bases and J 6 bases, with 12 bases left between them. In DNA form, the CDR3 reads TGCGCCAGCAGCTTTCACGAGGCGGGCGAGCAGTACTTC. Protein sequence: CASSFHEAGEQYF. The full variable domain, completed using reference TRBV5-1 and TRBJ2-7, is KAGVTQTPRYLIKTRGQQVTLSCSPISGHRSVSWYQQTPGQGLQFLFEYFSETQRNKGNFPGRFSGRQFSNSRSEMNVSTLELGDSALYLCASSFHEAGEQYFGPGTRLTVT.

V gene TRBV29-1 combines with J gene TRBJ1-5; TRBD1 aligns across 12 bases. Trimming removed 6 bases from V and 7 bases from J; junction bases left unmatched: 4. The germline V gene has CDR1 SQVTM and CDR2 ANQGSEA. The CDR3 extends over 13 amino acids. In DNA form, the CDR3 reads TGCAGCGTCACCGGGACAGGGGGCCAGCCCCAGCATTTT. Translation: CSVTGTGGQPQHF.

The rearrangement uses TRBV5-8 and TRBJ2-2, with D perhaps TRBD1 (5 bases). V was shortened by 0 bases and J by 7 bases, with 13 bases between the two germline ends. CDR3 length equals 15 residues. CDR1 SGHTS and CDR2 YDEGEE come from the germline V gene. CDR3 protein: CASSLEGRQGGELFF. The CDR3 DNA is TGTGCCAGCAGCTTGGAGGGTCGGCAGGGCGGGGAGCTGTTTTTT.

The rearrangement uses TRBV4-1 and TRBJ1-1; D gene unclear. CDR1 and CDR2 from the germline V gene are MGHRA and YSYEKL. The CDR3 loop spans 15 amino acids. Trimming pared 3 bases from V and 2 bases from J, leaving 13 bases between. Written as DNA, the CDR3 is TGCGCCAGCAGCCACCATCCAAGAGACAACACTGAAGCTTTCTTT. Its protein is CASSHHPRDNTEAFF.

In this sample, this clonotype turned up a few times. The chain has TRBV6-2 or TRBV6-3 and TRBJ1-1; possible D gene TRBD1, 5 bases. Germline-derived CDR1 and CDR2 are MNHEY and SVGEGT. Trimming removed 4 bases from V and 1 base from J, with 10 bases in between. The CDR3 runs 14 residues. CDR3 in DNA: TGTGCCAGCAGTTTAAGCGGGACGAACACTGAAGCTTTCTTT. Translating it yields CASSLSGTNTEAFF.

The sample holds a few counts of this clonotype. The chain combines TRBV12-3 or TRBV12-4 with TRBJ2-5, with D perhaps being TRBD1 or TRBD2 (6 bases each). Between the trimmed V and J ends, which lost 8 bases and 5 bases, there was a span of 9 bases. CDR3 length equals 11 residues. CDR3: CASEGGETQYF. CDR3 nucleotide sequence: TGTGCCAGCGAGGGGGGCGAGACCCAGTACTTC.

This clonotype was seen a handful of times. This sequence joins TRBV12-3 or TRBV12-4 and TRBJ2-7, with TRBD1 matching 10 bases. This CDR3 has 15 amino acids. J gave up 5 bases and V 8 bases, and 12 bases lay outside the gene matches. Written as DNA, the CDR3 is TGTGCCAGCGGCAAATCCCGGGACAGGGGCCACGAGCAGTACTTC. Translation: CASGKSRDRGHEQYF.

CDR3 nucleotides: TGCGCCAGCAGCCAAGATTGGCAGGGCTACACTGAAGCTTTCTTT. Protein product: CASSQDWQGYTEAFF. The J gene is TRBJ1-1, the V gene TRBV4-1; a possible D gene is TRBD1 (5 bases). The CDR3 contains 15 residues. Germline V lookup: CDR1 MGHRA, CDR2 YSYEKL. Trimming cost V 0 bases and J 3 bases, with 11 bases left between them.